These T cell receptor beta chains were read from a single sample in a study of cytomegalovirus exposure and HLA in healthy donors. This table comes from immunoSEQ multiplex PCR, and its TCRdb copy is limited to in-frame clones, with some not included. The data contain about 110,000 clones, 73% of them singletons. Sequences were obtained from PBMCs. All receptors come from a man aged 40-49 years in good health and CMV-seronegative. CDR3s include the opening cysteine and the closing phenylalanine or tryptophan. Each record gives: J gene, clone size, V gene, D gene, CDR3 length, CDR3 protein, CDR3 DNA. The D gene is left open where the match is weak. Clone size is shown for a subset of rows, as once, few, many or a class of expanded clone.

>TRBJ1-3|-|TRBV7-6|-|15
CASSLGGVSGNTIYF
TGTGCCAGCAGCTTAGGTGGAGTCTCTGGAAACACCATATATTTT
>TRBJ1-6|few|TRBV6-5|-|14
CASSGRSYNSPLHF
TGTGCCAGCAGTGGCCGATCCTATAATTCACCCCTCCACTTT
>TRBJ2-2|few|TRBV19|TRBD2|15
CASSRLAGDTGELFF
TGTGCCAGTAGTAGACTAGCGGGGGACACCGGGGAGCTGTTTTTT
>TRBJ2-3|-|TRBV5-6|TRBD2|15
CASSFRLAGADTQYF
TGTGCCAGCAGCTTTAGGTTAGCGGGGGCAGATACGCAGTATTTT
>TRBJ1-4|-|TRBV4-1|-|15
CASSQPGKKDEKLFF
TGCGCCAGCAGCCAACCAGGGAAGAAGGATGAAAAACTGTTTTTT
>TRBJ1-5|-|TRBV4-2|-|14
CASSQASQHQPQHF
TGTGCCAGCAGCCAAGCCTCACAGCATCAGCCCCAGCATTTT
>TRBJ1-2|-|TRBV2|-|13
CASSGGANYGYTF
TGTGCCAGCAGCGGAGGGGCGAACTATGGCTACACCTTC
>TRBJ1-1|-|TRBV18|TRBD1|15
CASSPTTGQNTEAFF
TGTGCCAGCTCACCCACGACAGGGCAGAACACTGAAGCTTTCTTT
>TRBJ2-5|-|TRBV7-2|-|15
CASSPQTSTQETQYF
TGTGCCAGCAGCCCACAAACTAGTACTCAAGAGACCCAGTACTTC
>TRBJ2-7|-|TRBV27|TRBD2|14
CASSLTGGANEQYF
TGTGCCAGCAGTTTAACCGGGGGGGCGAACGAGCAGTACTTC
>TRBJ2-7|-|TRBV6-6|TRBD1|15
CASSRALTGLGEQYF
TGTGCCAGCAGCCGAGCACTGACAGGGCTAGGTGAGCAGTACTTC
>TRBJ2-3|-|TRBV4-2|TRBD2|15
CASKKGLAGGDTQYF
TGTGCCAGCAAGAAGGGACTAGCGGGTGGAGATACGCAGTATTTT
>TRBJ2-7|-|TRBV14|-|15
CASSQEQVPTYEQYF
TGTGCCAGCAGCCAAGAACAGGTTCCTACCTACGAGCAGTACTTC
>TRBJ1-5|-|TRBV6-5|-|15
CASSRVFSGDQPQHF
TGTGCCAGCAGTCGGGTCTTTTCGGGGGACCAGCCCCAGCATTTT
>TRBJ1-2|few|TRBV7-2|TRBD1|15
CASSITGVRVYGYTF
TGTGCCAGCAGCATAACAGGGGTTCGAGTCTATGGCTACACCTTC
>TRBJ2-7|-|TRBV4-1|TRBD2|17
CASSQVLAGGTFYEQYF
TGCGCCAGCAGCCAAGTGCTAGCGGGGGGAACCTTCTACGAGCAGTACTTC
>TRBJ2-1|-|TRBV19|TRBD1|16
CASSPSTGDSYNEQFF
TGTGCCAGTAGTCCGTCTACAGGGGACTCCTACAATGAGCAGTTCTTC
>TRBJ2-3|-|TRBV10-3|-|14
CAIRRGPDTDTQYF
TGTGCCATCAGGCGGGGGCCCGACACAGATACGCAGTATTTT
>TRBJ1-6|-|TRBV19|TRBD1|14
CASSYLGQYSPLHF
TGTGCCAGTAGTTACCTGGGACAGTATTCACCCCTCCACTTT